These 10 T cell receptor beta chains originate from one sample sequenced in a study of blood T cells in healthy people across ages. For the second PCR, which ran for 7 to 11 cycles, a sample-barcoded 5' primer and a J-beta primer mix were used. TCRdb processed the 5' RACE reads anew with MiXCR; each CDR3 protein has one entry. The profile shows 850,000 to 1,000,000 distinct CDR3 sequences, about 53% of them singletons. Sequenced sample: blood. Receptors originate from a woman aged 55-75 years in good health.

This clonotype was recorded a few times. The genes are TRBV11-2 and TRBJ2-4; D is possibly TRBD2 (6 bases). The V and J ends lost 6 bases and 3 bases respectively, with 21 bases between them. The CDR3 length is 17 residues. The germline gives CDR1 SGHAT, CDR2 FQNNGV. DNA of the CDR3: TGTGCCAGCAGTCGACCGGGACTTAGGGATGACAAAAACATTCAGTACTTC. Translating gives CASSRPGLRDDKNIQYF.

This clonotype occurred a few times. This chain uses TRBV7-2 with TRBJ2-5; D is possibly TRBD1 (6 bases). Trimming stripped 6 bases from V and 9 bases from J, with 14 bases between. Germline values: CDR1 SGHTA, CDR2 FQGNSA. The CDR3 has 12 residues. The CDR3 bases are TGTGCCAGCAGAACAGGGAGAAAGCCCCAGTACTTC. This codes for CASRTGRKPQYF.

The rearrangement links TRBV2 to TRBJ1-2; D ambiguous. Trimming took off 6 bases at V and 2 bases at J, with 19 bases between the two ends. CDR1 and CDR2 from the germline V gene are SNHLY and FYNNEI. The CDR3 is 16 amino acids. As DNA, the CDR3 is TGTGCCAGCAGGGGTCAGACCCCCGCGGGGAACTATGGCTACACCTTC. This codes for CASRGQTPAGNYGYTF.

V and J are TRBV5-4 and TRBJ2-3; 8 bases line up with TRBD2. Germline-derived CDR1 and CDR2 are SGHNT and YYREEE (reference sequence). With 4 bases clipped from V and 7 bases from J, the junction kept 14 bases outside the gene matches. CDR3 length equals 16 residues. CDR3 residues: CASSLSLGTSANTQYF. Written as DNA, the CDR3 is TGTGCCAGCAGCCTCTCCCTCGGGACTAGTGCAAATACGCAGTATTTT.

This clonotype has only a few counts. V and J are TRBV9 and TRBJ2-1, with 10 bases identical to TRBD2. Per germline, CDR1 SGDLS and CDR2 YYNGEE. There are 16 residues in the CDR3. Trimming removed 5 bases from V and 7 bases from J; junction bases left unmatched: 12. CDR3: CASSVIAGGFVNEQFF. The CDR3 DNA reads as TGTGCCAGCAGTGTAATAGCGGGAGGATTTGTTAATGAGCAGTTCTTC.

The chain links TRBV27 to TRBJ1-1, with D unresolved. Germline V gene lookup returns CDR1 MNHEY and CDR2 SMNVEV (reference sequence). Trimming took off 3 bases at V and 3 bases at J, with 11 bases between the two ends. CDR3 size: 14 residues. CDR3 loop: CASSLGSGYTEAFF. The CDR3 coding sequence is TGTGCCAGCAGTTTGGGTTCGGGATACACTGAAGCTTTCTTT.

CDR3: CASSLNPGLNTEAFF. The CDR3 region has the DNA TGTGCCAGCAGCTTAAATCCAGGGTTGAACACTGAAGCTTTCTTT. The chain recombines TRBV7-8 with TRBJ1-1; D is possibly TRBD1 (5 bases). The germline V gene has CDR1 SGHVS and CDR2 FQNEAQ. This CDR3 spans 15 amino acids. With 2 bases removed from V and 0 bases from J, the gap between germline ends came to 10 bases.

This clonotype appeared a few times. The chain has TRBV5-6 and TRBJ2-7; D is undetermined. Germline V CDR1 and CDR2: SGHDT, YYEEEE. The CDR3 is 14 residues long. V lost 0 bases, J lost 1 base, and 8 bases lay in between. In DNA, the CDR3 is TGTGCCAGCAGCTTGGTCCAAAGGTCCTACGAGCAGTACTTC. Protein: CASSLVQRSYEQYF.

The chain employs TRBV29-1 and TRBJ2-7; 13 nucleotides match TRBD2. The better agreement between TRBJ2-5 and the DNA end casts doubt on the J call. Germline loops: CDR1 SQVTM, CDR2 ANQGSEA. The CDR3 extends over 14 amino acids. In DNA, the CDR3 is TGCAGCGTGCGGACTAGCGGGAGTTCGAAGACCCAGTACTTC. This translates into CSVRTSGSSKTQYF.

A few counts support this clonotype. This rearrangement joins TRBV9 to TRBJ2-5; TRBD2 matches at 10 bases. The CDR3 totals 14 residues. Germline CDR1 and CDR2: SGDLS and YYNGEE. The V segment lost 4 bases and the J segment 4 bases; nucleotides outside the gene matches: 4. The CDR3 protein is CASSPLAGVETQYF. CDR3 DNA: TGTGCCAGCAGCCCCCTAGCGGGAGTAGAGACCCAGTACTTC.